This record looks at one TCR beta chain sequence and its context. Its antigen is currently unknown. Germline V CDR1 and CDR2: MNHEY, SMNVEV (reference sequence). The CDR3 has 15 residues. Trimming took 1 base from V and 3 from J, leaving 10 bases between them. Sample time point: pre-sensitization, week 0. Stated treatment: therapeutic diphenylcyclopropenone sensitization with weekly scalp DPC. The data originate from a study of human T cells and chemical hapten exposure. The overall study: Diphenylcyclopropenone doses were given weekly to the scalps of patients across the approximately 24-week study. How much TCR each sample yielded varied, mostly because pooled library volumes differed slightly. General study points: High-frequency TCRs, those above 1 in 1000, stayed the same after DPC sensitization.

TCRdb redid the calling of the RACE reads with MiXCR, one entry per CDR3 protein. This table holds 190,000 or so distinct CDR3 sequences, nearly 30% found once. The chain couples TRBV27 to TRBJ2-1; no definite D call. This receptor was identified in a woman aged 25 to 39 with alopecia areata. Some clones in this sample may be carry-over from other donors' samples. The specimen was whole blood, collected in connection with sensitization to the hapten diphenylcyclopropenone (DPC). The CDR3 sequence: CASSLFVMGYNEQFF. The CDR3 DNA follows: TGTGCCAGCAGTTTATTTGTCATGGGCTACAATGAGCAGTTCTTC.